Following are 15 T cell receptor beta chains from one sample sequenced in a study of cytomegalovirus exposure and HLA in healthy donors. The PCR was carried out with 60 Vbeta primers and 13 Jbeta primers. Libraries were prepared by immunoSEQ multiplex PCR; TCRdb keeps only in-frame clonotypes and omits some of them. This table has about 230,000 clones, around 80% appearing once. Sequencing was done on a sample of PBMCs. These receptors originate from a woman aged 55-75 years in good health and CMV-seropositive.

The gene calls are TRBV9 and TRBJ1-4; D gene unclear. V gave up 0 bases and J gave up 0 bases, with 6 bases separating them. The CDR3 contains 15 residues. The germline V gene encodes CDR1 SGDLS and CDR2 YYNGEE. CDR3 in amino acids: CASSVEGATNEKLFF. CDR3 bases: TGTGCCAGCAGCGTAGAAGGAGCAACTAATGAAAAACTGTTTTTT.

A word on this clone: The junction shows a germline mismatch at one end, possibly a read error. The CDR3 DNA sequence: TGTACTAGTGGTTTGTTACAGGGGCTGACCACTGAAGCTTTCTTT. Residues: CTSGLLQGLTTEAFF. The chain carries TRBV12-5 and TRBJ1-1, with 7 nucleotides matching TRBD1. CDR1 LGHNT and CDR2 FRNRAP come from the germline V gene. The CDR3 length is 15 residues.

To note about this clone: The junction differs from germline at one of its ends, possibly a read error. DNA for the CDR3: TGTTCCAGCAGCAATAGCGGGAGGGCGTCCTACAATGAGCAGTTCTTC. This codes for CSSSNSGRASYNEQFF. The chain couples TRBV7-9 to TRBJ2-1; TRBD2 agrees at 11 bases. The germline CDR1 and CDR2 sequences are SEHNR and FQNEAQ (reference sequence). This CDR3 has 16 residues.

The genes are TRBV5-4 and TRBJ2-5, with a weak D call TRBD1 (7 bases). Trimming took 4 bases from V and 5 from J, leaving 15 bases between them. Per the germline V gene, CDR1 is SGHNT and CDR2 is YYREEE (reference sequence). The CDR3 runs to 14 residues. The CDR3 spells CASSTRQGGETQYF. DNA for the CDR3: TGTGCCAGCAGCACACGTCAGGGGGGCGAGACCCAGTACTTC.

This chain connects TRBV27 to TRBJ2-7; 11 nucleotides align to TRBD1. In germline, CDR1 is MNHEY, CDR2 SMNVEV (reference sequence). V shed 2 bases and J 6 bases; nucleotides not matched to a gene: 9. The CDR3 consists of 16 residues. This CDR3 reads CASSLGGWTGGLEQYF. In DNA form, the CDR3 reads TGTGCCAGCAGTTTAGGGGGTTGGACAGGGGGCCTCGAGCAGTACTTC.

Here the CDR3 DNA reads TGTGCCAGCAGCTCCCCCCTAGCGGGGACCTACGAGCAGTACTTC. Translated: CASSSPLAGTYEQYF. The chain combines TRBV5-4 with TRBJ2-7; TRBD2 matches 9 bases. V was pared by 3 bases and J by 2 bases, with 6 bases of the junction left unmatched. CDR3 length: 15 amino acids. The germline V gene has CDR1 SGHNT and CDR2 YYREEE (reference sequence).

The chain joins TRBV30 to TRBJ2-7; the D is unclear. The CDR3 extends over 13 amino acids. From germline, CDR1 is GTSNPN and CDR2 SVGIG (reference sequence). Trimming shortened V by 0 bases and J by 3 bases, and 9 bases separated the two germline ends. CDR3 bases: TGTGCCTGGAGTGTAGCCGGTAGCTACGAGCAGTACTTC. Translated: CAWSVAGSYEQYF.

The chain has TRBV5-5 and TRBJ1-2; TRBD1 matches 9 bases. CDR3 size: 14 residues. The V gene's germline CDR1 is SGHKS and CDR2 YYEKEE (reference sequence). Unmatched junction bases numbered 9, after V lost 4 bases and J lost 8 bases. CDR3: CASSGPGTGKGYTF. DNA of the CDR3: TGTGCCAGCAGCGGACCCGGGACAGGGAAAGGCTACACCTTC.

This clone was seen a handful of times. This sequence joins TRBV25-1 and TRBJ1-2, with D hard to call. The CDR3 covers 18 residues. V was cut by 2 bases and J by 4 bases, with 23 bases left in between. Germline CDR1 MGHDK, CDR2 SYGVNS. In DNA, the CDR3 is TGTGCCAGCAGTGAACGCCCTCGGGGTGGCCCCGAGGGCTATGGCTACACCTTC. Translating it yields CASSERPRGGPEGYGYTF.

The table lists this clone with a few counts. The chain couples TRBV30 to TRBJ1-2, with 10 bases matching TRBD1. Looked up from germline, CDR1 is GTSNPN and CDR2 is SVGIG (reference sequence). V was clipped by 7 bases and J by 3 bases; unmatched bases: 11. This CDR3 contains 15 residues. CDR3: CASNRDRGAYYGYTF. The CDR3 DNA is TGTGCCTCGAACCGGGACAGGGGAGCCTACTATGGCTACACCTTC.

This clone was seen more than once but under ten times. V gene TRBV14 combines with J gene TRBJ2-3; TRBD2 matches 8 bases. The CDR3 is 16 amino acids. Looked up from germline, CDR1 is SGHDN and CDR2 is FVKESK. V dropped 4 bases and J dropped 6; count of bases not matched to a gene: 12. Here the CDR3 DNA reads TGTGCCAGCAGCCGCCCGGGGGGGGCCTTAGCGGATACGCAGTATTTT. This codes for CASSRPGGALADTQYF.

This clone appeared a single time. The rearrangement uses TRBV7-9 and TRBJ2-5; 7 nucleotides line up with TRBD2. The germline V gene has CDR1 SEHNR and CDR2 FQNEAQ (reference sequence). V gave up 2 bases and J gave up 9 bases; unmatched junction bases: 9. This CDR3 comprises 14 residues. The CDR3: CASSLRSGGGAQYF. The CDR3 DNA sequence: TGTGCCAGCAGCTTACGTAGCGGTGGGGGGGCCCAGTACTTC.

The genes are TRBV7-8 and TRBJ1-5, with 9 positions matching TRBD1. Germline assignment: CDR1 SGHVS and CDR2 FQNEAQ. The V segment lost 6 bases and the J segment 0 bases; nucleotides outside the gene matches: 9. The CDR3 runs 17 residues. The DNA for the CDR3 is TGTGCCAGCAGTCCCACAGGGGGCCTAAATAGCAATCAGCCCCAGCATTTT. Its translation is CASSPTGGLNSNQPQHF.

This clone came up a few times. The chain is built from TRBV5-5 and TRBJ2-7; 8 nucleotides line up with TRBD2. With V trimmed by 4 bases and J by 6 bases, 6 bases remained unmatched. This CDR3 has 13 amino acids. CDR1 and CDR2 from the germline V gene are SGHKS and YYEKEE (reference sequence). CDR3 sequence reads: CASSGSGGGEQYF. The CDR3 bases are TGTGCCAGCAGCGGAAGCGGGGGAGGCGAGCAGTACTTC.

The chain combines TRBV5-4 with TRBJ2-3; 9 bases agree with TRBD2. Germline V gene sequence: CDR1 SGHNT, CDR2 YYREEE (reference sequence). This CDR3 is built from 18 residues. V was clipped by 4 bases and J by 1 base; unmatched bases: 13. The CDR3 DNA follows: TGTGCCAGCAGCCCCGTGGGCGGGGGGGCCCGAGGCACAGATACGCAGTATTTT. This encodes CASSPVGGGARGTDTQYF.